The present TCR beta chain was sequenced within a study of shared clonotypes between healthy human individuals. CDR1 and CDR2 from the germline V gene are SGHDN and FVKESK. V was trimmed by 0 bases and J by 7 bases, leaving 18 bases between them. The CDR3 has 16 amino acids. Profiled with immunoSEQ multiplex PCR; TCRdb holds only in-frame clones, not every one. This table has 600,000 to 750,000 clones, around 91% appearing once. Healthy HIV-negative adults with no recent acute infections or vaccinations were recruited as donors. Donors, without exception, were Caucasian adults residing in Nashville, Tennessee.

The sample comprised memory CD8+ T cells from PBMCs. Stated subset: CD45RO+ cells pooled with CCR7-negative TemRA cells. The V call is TRBV14, the J call TRBJ1-2, with D unresolved. The sequence was obtained from a man aged 18 to 30 in good health. Some clones in this sample may be carry-over from other donors' samples. The CDR3 loop is CASSQDRRTPVLGYTF. DNA for the CDR3: TGTGCCAGCAGCCAAGATAGGAGGACCCCGGTCCTTGGCTACACCTTC.